These T cell receptor beta chains were read from a single sample in a study of post-analysis software for immune sequencing data. Via MiXCR, TCRdb re-called the PCR reads, giving one row per CDR3 protein. The sample holds roughly 570,000 distinct CDR3 sequences, 30% to 40% seen once. The sequencing sample was made of blood. The receptors originated from a girl aged 2-17 years with multiple sclerosis. Each CDR3 is given with its conserved first and last residue. D genes are given only for firm matches. For some rows the clone size is stated as once, few or many, or as a class when expanded; others skip it.

V gene	J gene	D gene	clone size	CDR3 DNA	CDR3 protein
TRBV13	TRBJ2-1	TRBD2	.	TGTGCCAGCAGCCCAACCCGTCCTAGCGGGGAGCAGTTCTTC	CASSPTRPSGEQFF
TRBV18	TRBJ2-7	TRBD1	.	TGTGCCAGCTCACCTTCGGGACAGGGTGTTCGCGAGCAGTACTTC	CASSPSGQGVREQYF
TRBV5-5	TRBJ2-3	.	.	TGTGCCAGCAACTTACAGGGCGTTAGCACAGATACGCAGTATTTT	CASNLQGVSTDTQYF
TRBV5-5	TRBJ1-2	TRBD1	.	TGTGCCAGCAGCCCGGGACAGGGCTCGGAGGGCTACACCTTC	CASSPGQGSEGYTF
TRBV12-3/TRBV12-4	TRBJ2-1	TRBD2	few	TGTGCCAGCAGTAAGACTAGCGGGGGGGTTGGGCAGTTCTTC	CASSKTSGGVGQFF
TRBV10-3	TRBJ2-5	.	.	TGTGCCATCAGTGGCGGCAGGGCCCAAGAGACCCAGTACTTC	CAISGGRAQETQYF
TRBV29-1	TRBJ2-7	.	.	TGCAGCGTTGTGGGGGGAGACAGTCCACAGACTTACGAGCAGTACTTC	CSVVGGDSPQTYEQYF
TRBV29-1	TRBJ2-3	.	.	TGCAGCGTGCTACCTCTGGGGGCCGGCACAGATACGCAGTATTTT	CSVLPLGAGTDTQYF
TRBV6-5	TRBJ1-2	.	.	TGTGCCAGCAGTTACAACTCAGGTGGGAGCGGCTACACCTTC	CASSYNSGGSGYTF
TRBV5-1	TRBJ2-7	TRBD1	.	TGCGCCAGCAGCACCCCGGGACAGGGGGGGTACGAGCAGTACTTC	CASSTPGQGGYEQYF
TRBV29-1	TRBJ1-1	TRBD1	.	TGCAGCGCTGGGGGCCTGGGACAGGTTGGAGAAGCTTTCTTT	CSAGGLGQVGEAFF
TRBV20-1	TRBJ2-1	TRBD1	.	TGCAGTGCTAGAAGGGACAGGGAGAATGAGCAGGTCTTC	CSARRDRENEQVF
TRBV9	TRBJ2-7	TRBD2	few	TGTGCCAGCAGCGTAGTAGACGGGGGGATCTACGAGCAGTACTTC	CASSVVDGGIYEQYF
TRBV12-5	TRBJ1-2	.	.	TGTGCTAGTGGTTTGGCGTCTAACTATGGCTACACCTTC	CASGLASNYGYTF
TRBV7-2	TRBJ2-1	TRBD2	.	TGTGCCAGCAGCCATAGGGCGACTAGCGGTTTATACAATGAGCACTTCTTC	CASSHRATSGLYNEHFF
TRBV5-1	TRBJ1-1	.	.	TGCGCCAGCAGCCCCGAGGAGGGGCGAAACACTGAAGCTTTCTTT	CASSPEEGRNTEAFF
TRBV20-1	TRBJ1-2	.	many	TGCAGTGCTAGAGTGGGTGGGGTTGGCTACACCTTC	CSARVGGVGYTF
TRBV25-1	TRBJ2-1	.	.	TGTGCCAGCGCATCAGGGACTCGGCAGTTCTTC	CASASGTRQFF
TRBV11-2	TRBJ2-3	TRBD2	.	TGTGCCAGCAGCCCTTGGGGACTAGCCCTTGAAGATACGCAGTATTTT	CASSPWGLALEDTQYF
TRBV2	TRBJ2-3	.	.	TGTGCCAGCAGTGAAGCTGAACTGCGAGATACGCAGTATTTT	CASSEAELRDTQYF
TRBV15	TRBJ2-7	.	.	TGTGCCACCAGCCGACTGGTGGCAGGAGCGTACGAGCAGTACTTC	CATSRLVAGAYEQYF
TRBV12-3/TRBV12-4	TRBJ2-5	.	few	TGTGCCAGCAGTTTAAGGGGATTATTAGCGGATAGGGAGGAGACCCAGTACTTC	CASSLRGLLADREETQYF
TRBV7-2	TRBJ1-2	.	.	TGTGCCAGCAGCTTAGAGCCAGGGGTGCACTATGGCTACACCTTC	CASSLEPGVHYGYTF
TRBV7-2	TRBJ2-3	.	.	TGTGCCAGCAGCGCAACCTGGGACAAAGAGGCAGATACGCAGTATTTT	CASSATWDKEADTQYF
TRBV7-2	TRBJ2-5	.	few	TGTGCCAGCAGCTACACATATCAAGAGACCCAGTACTTC	CASSYTYQETQYF
TRBV7-9	TRBJ2-1	TRBD2	.	TGTGCCAGCAGCGTCGCTAGCGGGGGGTACAATGAGCAGTTCTTC	CASSVASGGYNEQFF
TRBV5-1	TRBJ2-1	TRBD1	many	TGCGCCAGCAGACGGGACAGCTACAATGAGCAGTTCTTC	CASRRDSYNEQFF
TRBV29-1	TRBJ1-4	TRBD1	few	TGCAGCGTTGCCCGGGACAGGGTGGGTGAAAAACTGTTTTTT	CSVARDRVGEKLFF
TRBV27	TRBJ1-1	TRBD1	.	TGTGCCAGCAGTCCCTATCCGACCAGGGGGATCGTAGCTGAAGCTTTCTTT	CASSPYPTRGIVAEAFF
TRBV20-1	TRBJ1-2	TRBD1	.	TGCAGTGCTCGCTTGGACAGGGCGGCAGGCTACACCTTC	CSARLDRAAGYTF
TRBV20-1	TRBJ2-4	TRBD1	few	TGCAGTGCTCCCGGGGACAGACTAGCCAAAAACATTCAGTACTTC	CSAPGDRLAKNIQYF
TRBV10-3	TRBJ2-2	.	few	TGTGCCATCAGTGAGAATTTTGAGGGCGGGGAGCTGTTTTTT	CAISENFEGGELFF
TRBV10-3	TRBJ2-3	TRBD1	few	TGTGCCATCCGACAGGGAAGGACGAGCACAGATACGCAGTATTTT	CAIRQGRTSTDTQYF
TRBV18	TRBJ1-5	TRBD1	.	TGTGCCAGCTCGCAGGGGGTGGATCAGCCCCAGCATTTT	CASSQGVDQPQHF
TRBV9	TRBJ2-7	.	.	TGTGCCAGCAGCGTAGGGCCCCAGGCCTCCTACGAGCAGTACTTC	CASSVGPQASYEQYF
TRBV5-6	TRBJ1-5	TRBD1	.	TGTGCCAGCAGCCGGGGGACAGGGGGCAATCAGCCCCAGCATTTT	CASSRGTGGNQPQHF
TRBV12-3/TRBV12-4	TRBJ1-4	.	.	TGTGCCAGCAGTTTGGGGGATGACGGAAAACTGTTTTTT	CASSLGDDGKLFF
TRBV11-1	TRBJ2-3	.	.	TGTGCCAGCAGCCCTCTACGAGGCGCCACGCAGTATTTT	CASSPLRGATQYF
TRBV4-1	TRBJ2-7	.	.	TGCGCCAGCAGCCACGGACTACTTACGCCCGAGCAGTACTTC	CASSHGLLTPEQYF
TRBV4-1	TRBJ2-7	TRBD1	.	TGCGCCAGCAGGTACGACAGGGGATCCTACGAGCAGTACTTC	CASRYDRGSYEQYF
TRBV4-1	TRBJ2-3	.	few	TGCGCCAGCAGCCCCTCCTCTAGCGTTAGCACAGATACGCAGTATTTT	CASSPSSSVSTDTQYF
TRBV20-1	TRBJ2-3	TRBD2	.	TGCAGTGCTCCAGCGGGGGTTATCACAGATACGCAGTATTTT	CSAPAGVITDTQYF
TRBV4-1	TRBJ1-6	.	.	TGCGCCAGCAGCCAAGAAGACCGATTGGGGGTACGTTCACCCCTCCACTTT	CASSQEDRLGVRSPLHF
TRBV12-3/TRBV12-4	TRBJ2-5	.	.	TGTGCCAGCACAACTGGGACGCGGCGTTTGTCCCAAGAGACCCAGTACTTC	CASTTGTRRLSQETQYF
TRBV20-1	TRBJ1-5	.	.	TGCAGTGCGCCGACCCGAGTGCATTTT	CSAPTRVHF
TRBV12-3/TRBV12-4	TRBJ2-3	.	once	TGTGTCAGCAGTTTAGCGGCGGACGGAGATACGCAGTATTTT	CVSSLAADGDTQYF
TRBV11-3	TRBJ2-1	TRBD2	.	TGTGCCAGCAGCTTAGGTCGGGGGGGCTCCTACAATGAGCAGTTCTTC	CASSLGRGGSYNEQFF
TRBV9	TRBJ2-1	.	.	TGTGCCAGCAGCACGTCGTCTCGTGAGCAGTTCTTC	CASSTSSREQFF
TRBV11-1	TRBJ2-2	TRBD1	.	TGTGCCAGCAGCTTTGATAAGGACAGGGGGGACACCGGGGAGCTGTTTTTT	CASSFDKDRGDTGELFF
TRBV9	TRBJ2-7	TRBD1	.	TGTGCCAGCAGCTATACAGGGGCCGAGCAGTACTTC	CASSYTGAEQYF
TRBV12-3/TRBV12-4	TRBJ1-1	TRBD1	few	TGTGCCAGCAGTTTGGACAGGGAGGACACTGAAGCTTTCTTT	CASSLDREDTEAFF
TRBV7-6	TRBJ1-1	.	few	TGTGCCAGCAGCGCCGGGGTGAACACTGAAGCTTTCTTT	CASSAGVNTEAFF